This record concerns one T cell receptor beta chain sequence. It lacks a known antigen. One base away there is no much larger clone; base qualities are not given. Using the deep immunoSEQ assay, multiplex PCR amplified TCR CDR3 regions from genomic DNA. Genomic DNA extracted from each cell subset was distributed evenly over all wells of several immunoSEQ 96-well plates, and each plate served as one replicate. For sorted subsets, approximately 210 ng of genomic DNA, equivalent to 25,000 to 30,000 T cell genomes, went into each replicate PCR. The purified libraries were quantified using a Qubit 3.0 fluorometer, sized with a Bioanalyzer 2100, and then quantified again using the KAPA Library Quantification kit. Every immunoSEQ 96-well plate was sequenced on a dedicated single-read 150-cycle Illumina NextSeq 550 flow cell. Per the original workflow: Because only junctional sequences without quality scores were contained in the immunoSEQ output, filtering matching that applied to full-length reads could not be performed. Sequences were annotated with PyIR, a Python wrapper for IgBLAST v1.9, and V/J genes and CDR3 were assigned using IMGT germline references. Reads were removed for weak V/J assignments (E-value above 1e-6), missing CDR3, stop codons, out-of-frame junctions, or ambiguous translated residues. V3J clonotypes were defined as sequences sharing an identical inferred V gene, J gene, and CDR3 amino acid sequence. The percentage overlap between two repertoires was calculated by dividing the number of shared unique clonotypes by the size of the smaller repertoire. Repertoire richness was assessed with RTK rarefaction, the Chao1 estimator, and Recon v2.1 estimates of unobserved clonotypes. OLGA was used to compute generation probabilities for all TCRbeta clonotypes that the gDNA method yielded from a few donors. Entries here come from immuneACCESS through TCRdb and include only in-frame sequences with V and J called. Some clones fail to appear in such tables; in the studies checked, an unresolved V gene covers under half of the shortfall, and the cause of the remainder is unknown. V and J calls plus clone size are reproduced from that table; the DNA served to infer D and trimming. The sample includes roughly 1,800,000 clones, with just under 95% observed a single time. Less than 1.5% of the sample belongs to the ten largest clones.

CD8 naive samples were CD45RO-negative cells positively selected for CCR7, giving a CD45RA+CCR7+ population that excluded TemRA cells. The donors were healthy, HIV-negative adults who had no recently reported acute infections or vaccinations. Every donor was a Caucasian adult residing in Nashville, Tennessee, USA. Blood was obtained by leukapheresis, after which PBMCs were separated by Ficoll-Histopaque density gradient centrifugation and cryopreserved in liquid nitrogen vapor phase. Analytical flow cytometry was used to check the purity and quantity of each magnetically sorted T cell population. Genomic DNA was isolated from each sorted fraction and quantified by UV absorbance on a Nanodrop 2000c. This sample is part of a study of shared clonotypes between healthy human individuals (dated by TCRdb to the early 2020s). For the wider study: Three men and a couple of women, aged 18 to 49 years, made up the cohort. Per donor, leukapheresis produced somewhere between about 0.8 and 9.5 billion PBMCs. To estimate repertoire size and how much clonotype sharing occurs between individuals, the study deeply sequenced the blood TCR repertoires of about five healthy adults. Per donor, three plates each were used for CD4 naive and CD4 memory, two for CD8 naive, and one for CD8 memory. Different laboratories and diverse techniques were used to prepare libraries and sequence TCR repertoires, to increase sequencing depth and limit assay-specific biases.

V loses 0 bases, J loses 12 bases, and the germline ends lie 9 bases apart. Based on the germline V gene, the CDR1 and CDR2 sequences are SGHRS and YFSETQ. From its cysteine to its phenylalanine, the CDR3 spans 11 amino acids. Only the CDR3 DNA stays, 33 bases, in frame from base 1. The full study reports these points: Based on pairwise subsampling, the degree of clonotype sharing among donors was expected to be affected by sequencing depth. Sampling was restricted to blood, and TCR repertoires in tissue are likely to differ from TCR repertoires in blood. Clonotypes shared by all four sorted-subset donors showed higher generation probabilities than non-shared clonotypes. Even with the large sequencing depth, rarefaction of the sorted-subset datasets indicated that sequencing was incomplete. Approximately 5% of naive CD4, roughly 3.5% of naive CD8, approximately 2.2% of memory CD4, and around 0.4% of memory CD8 clonotypes were shared across several donors. The genetic and exposure-history diversity represented was limited by the small number of donors. Estimated clonotype richness was generally larger for naive than for memory subsets.

The receptor comes from a man younger than 35 in good health. Here the chain combines TRBV5-1 and TRBJ1-1; the D gene cannot be named for sure. What was sequenced was naive CD8+ T cells sorted from blood. Taken with the paper, the label for cell subset or site translates to: CD45RA+CCR7+. CDR3 region: CASSLVGLPFF. The DNA reads TGCGCCAGCAGCTTGGTTGGTTTACCTTTCTTT. Reference TRBV5-1 and TRBJ1-1 genes cover what lies past the CDR3, so the full variable domain is KAGVTQTPRYLIKTRGQQVTLSCSPISGHRSVSWYQQTPGQGLQFLFEYFSETQRNKGNFPGRFSGRQFSNSRSEMNVSTLELGDSALYLCASSLVGLPFFGQGTRLTVV.